A selection of T cell receptor beta chains follows, all from one sample in a study of cytomegalovirus exposure and HLA in healthy donors. Libraries were prepared by immunoSEQ multiplex PCR; TCRdb keeps only in-frame clonotypes and omits some of them. The sample has some 220,000 clones; approximately 90% are singletons. The sample taken for sequencing was PBMCs. All receptors come from a woman in her late teens or twenties in good health and CMV-seronegative. The CDR3 runs from the conserved cysteine through the conserved F or W. The order of the fields is clone size, J gene, D gene, V gene, CDR3 protein, CDR3 DNA. D genes are given only for firm matches. Some rows mark clone size as missing; the rest say once, few, many or name a class of expanded clone.

NA	TRBJ1-1	NA	TRBV5-1	CASSLAGGETEAFF	TGCGCCAGCAGCTTGGCGGGGGGAGAAACTGAAGCTTTCTTT
NA	TRBJ1-2	TRBD1	TRBV10-1	CASSRDSPSPPFYGYTF	TGCGCCAGCAGTCGGGACAGTCCCTCGCCACCCTTCTATGGCTACACCTTC
NA	TRBJ2-7	TRBD2	TRBV6-1	CASRALTSPSYEQYF	TGTGCCAGCAGGGCACTGACTAGCCCGTCCTACGAGCAGTACTTC
NA	TRBJ1-2	NA	TRBV2	CASAVSAGYGYTF	TGTGCCAGCGCCGTTTCCGCGGGCTATGGCTACACCTTC
NA	TRBJ2-3	NA	TRBV7-2	CASSLGGRNTQYF	TGTGCCAGCAGCTTAGGAGGGAGAAATACGCAGTATTTT
once	TRBJ1-1	TRBD1	TRBV19	CASSVNRDRDTEAFF	TGTGCCAGTAGTGTAAACCGGGACAGAGACACTGAAGCTTTCTTT
NA	TRBJ2-7	NA	TRBV9	CASSMDSTYEQYF	TGTGCCAGCAGCATGGACTCGACCTACGAGCAGTACTTC
NA	TRBJ2-1	TRBD2	TRBV28	CASKGREVVYNEQFF	TGTGCCAGCAAGGGGCGGGAGGTGGTCTACAATGAGCAGTTCTTC
NA	TRBJ2-1	TRBD2	TRBV7-9	CASSLMRESNEQFF	TGTGCCAGCAGCTTAATGCGGGAGTCGAATGAGCAGTTCTTC
NA	TRBJ2-7	NA	TRBV4-1	CASSQVRGPGEQYF	TGCGCCAGCAGCCAAGTGCGGGGCCCGGGCGAGCAGTACTTC
NA	TRBJ2-3	NA	TRBV2	CAQGESTDTQYF	TGTGCCCAAGGGGAAAGCACAGATACGCAGTATTTT
NA	TRBJ2-1	TRBD2	TRBV11-3	CASSLSGRSTDEQFF	TGTGCCAGCAGCCTGAGCGGGAGGAGTACGGACGAGCAGTTCTTC
NA	TRBJ1-1	TRBD1	TRBV10-3	CAITKTGEGTEAFF	TGTGCCATCACCAAGACAGGGGAGGGGACTGAAGCTTTCTTT
NA	TRBJ2-5	TRBD2	TRBV19	CASSVLAGGQETQYF	TGTGCCAGTAGTGTCTTAGCGGGAGGGCAAGAGACCCAGTACTTC
NA	TRBJ1-5	NA	TRBV30	CAWSGFGQPQHF	TGTGCCTGGAGTGGTTTCGGTCAGCCCCAGCATTTT
NA	TRBJ1-5	NA	TRBV4-1	CASSRTGTDQPQHF	TGCGCCAGCAGCCGCACAGGCACGGATCAGCCCCAGCATTTT
NA	TRBJ1-5	NA	TRBV4-1	CASSQILEPSNQPQHF	TGCGCCAGCAGCCAAATATTGGAGCCTAGCAATCAGCCCCAGCATTTT
NA	TRBJ2-5	NA	TRBV9	CASTVGGTTETQYF	TGTGCCAGCACCGTTGGGGGCACAACGGAGACCCAGTACTTC
NA	TRBJ2-3	NA	TRBV27	CASSPPWTAPDTQYF	TGTGCCAGCAGTCCCCCCTGGACAGCACCAGATACGCAGTATTTT
NA	TRBJ1-1	TRBD1	TRBV5-1	CASSPGTGRGGKAFF	TGCGCCAGCAGCCCTGGGACAGGCAGAGGGGGGAAAGCTTTCTTT
NA	TRBJ1-1	NA	TRBV19	CASSIQARARQGEAFF	TGTGCCAGTAGTATACAAGCCAGAGCCCGGCAGGGTGAAGCTTTCTTT
NA	TRBJ2-2	TRBD2	TRBV4-1	CASSQDRLAGVVSELFF	TGCGCCAGCAGCCAAGATCGACTAGCGGGAGTTGTATCGGAGCTGTTTTTT
NA	TRBJ2-7	NA	TRBV6-5	CASSYDSGLNPYEQYF	TGTGCCAGCAGTTACGATAGCGGCCTGAACCCCTACGAGCAGTACTTC
once	TRBJ2-3	NA	TRBV28	CASSARDTQYF	TGTGCCAGCAGTGCTAGAGATACGCAGTATTTT
NA	TRBJ2-7	NA	TRBV6-5	CASSYFAGQTYEQYF	TGTGCCAGCAGTTACTTCGCTGGGCAGACCTACGAGCAGTACTTC
NA	TRBJ1-5	NA	TRBV10-3	CAISESKGRVLHQPQHF	TGTGCCATCAGTGAGTCCAAAGGGAGGGTACTCCATCAGCCCCAGCATTTT
NA	TRBJ2-3	TRBD2	TRBV29-1	CSVEGLAGDGGTQYF	TGCAGCGTTGAAGGTCTAGCGGGAGATGGCGGTACGCAGTATTTT
NA	TRBJ1-1	TRBD1	TRBV5-1	CASSSDRDTEAFF	TGCGCCAGCAGTTCGGACAGGGACACTGAAGCTTTCTTT
NA	TRBJ2-1	NA	TRBV14	CASSQGRVHNEQFF	TGTGCCAGCAGCCAAGGCAGGGTACACAATGAGCAGTTCTTC
NA	TRBJ1-2	TRBD1	TRBV28	CASSSTDRVWIGYTF	TGTGCCAGCAGTTCAACGGACAGGGTGTGGATAGGCTACACCTTC
NA	TRBJ2-7	TRBD2	TRBV6-6	CASSYLAGEGPYEQYF	TGTGCCAGCAGTTACTTAGCGGGAGAAGGACCCTACGAGCAGTACTTC
NA	TRBJ2-3	TRBD1	TRBV2	CASRARDRVTDTQYF	TGTGCCAGCAGGGCACGGGACAGGGTAACAGATACGCAGTATTTT
NA	TRBJ1-1	NA	TRBV4-2	CASSWGVEPNTEAFF	TGTGCCAGCAGCTGGGGAGTTGAACCGAACACTGAAGCTTTCTTT
NA	TRBJ1-5	NA	TRBV6-6	CASSYSTVSNQPQHF	TGTGCCAGCAGTTACTCGACAGTTAGCAATCAGCCCCAGCATTTT
NA	TRBJ2-7	NA	TRBV2	CASSEGIKRSYEQYF	TGTGCCAGCAGTGAAGGAATCAAACGGTCCTACGAGCAGTACTTC
NA	TRBJ2-1	NA	TRBV7-2	CASSLGGWGYNEQFF	TGTGCCAGCAGCTTAGGAGGGTGGGGCTACAATGAGCAGTTCTTC
NA	TRBJ2-1	NA	TRBV5-1	CASSYWRDPSSYNEQFF	TGCGCCAGCAGCTATTGGCGGGACCCGAGCTCCTACAATGAGCAGTTCTTC
NA	TRBJ2-7	NA	TRBV11-2	CASSLEGGTSYEQYF	TGTGCCAGCAGCTTAGAGGGCGGGACCTCCTACGAGCAGTACTTC
NA	TRBJ1-2	NA	TRBV30	CAWSVRGGYGYTF	TGTGCCTGGAGTGTTAGGGGCGGCTATGGCTACACCTTC
NA	TRBJ2-3	NA	TRBV19	CASSGDFSTTDTQYF	TGTGCCAGTAGCGGGGACTTCTCGACCACAGATACGCAGTATTTT
NA	TRBJ2-7	NA	TRBV18	CASSPPLGRRRFYEQYF	TGTGCCAGCTCACCACCGTTGGGGAGGAGGCGATTCTACGAGCAGTACTTC
NA	TRBJ1-1	NA	TRBV9	CASSAIGSGEAFF	TGTGCCAGCAGCGCAATTGGGTCAGGGGAAGCTTTCTTT
once	TRBJ2-3	NA	TRBV6-6	CASSYRGADTQYF	TGTGCCAGCAGTTACCGGGGGGCTGATACGCAGTATTTT
NA	TRBJ2-3	TRBD2	TRBV15	CATSTVAGTQYF	TGTGCCACCAGCACGGTAGCGGGAACGCAGTATTTT
NA	TRBJ1-3	NA	TRBV30	CAWGQLSGNTIYF	TGTGCCTGGGGACAGCTCTCTGGAAACACCATATATTTT
once	TRBJ2-7	TRBD2	TRBV7-3	CASSVTSGSAHEQYF	TGTGCCAGCAGCGTAACTAGCGGGAGTGCCCACGAGCAGTACTTC
NA	TRBJ2-3	TRBD2	TRBV10-2	CASRLLSGRYGTDTQYF	TGCGCCAGCAGGCTGCTTAGCGGGAGATACGGCACAGATACGCAGTATTTT
NA	TRBJ1-3	TRBD1	TRBV5-4	CASSSYSEGARGNTIYF	TGTGCCAGCAGCTCCTACTCCGAGGGGGCGCGAGGAAACACCATATATTTT
once	TRBJ2-3	NA	TRBV4-1	CASSPLLGGRRLDTQYF	TGCGCCAGCAGCCCCCTCTTGGGGGGAAGGCGTCTAGATACGCAGTATTTT
NA	TRBJ2-7	NA	TRBV11-2	CASSLAGAYEQYF	TGTGCCAGCAGCTTAGCGGGGGCCTACGAGCAGTACTTC
NA	TRBJ2-3	NA	TRBV19	CASNPTVVSDTQYF	TGTGCCAGTAACCCCACCGTAGTATCAGATACGCAGTATTTT
NA	TRBJ1-4	TRBD1	TRBV29-1	CSVQGAREKLFF	TGCAGTGTACAGGGGGCCAGGGAAAAACTGTTTTTT
NA	TRBJ2-5	NA	TRBV6-4	CASTGYQETQYF	TGTGCCAGCACCGGGTACCAAGAGACCCAGTACTTC
NA	TRBJ2-5	NA	TRBV10-3	CAISESRETQYF	TGTGCCATCAGTGAGTCGAGGGAGACCCAGTACTTC